Each of the 5 T cell receptor beta chains below was sequenced from the same sample in a study of T-cell reconstitution after alpha-beta-depleted transplantation in children. The TCRbeta library was prepared with unique molecular identifiers. TCRdb independently ran MiXCR on the PCR reads; one entry per CDR3 protein. The table includes a few hundred thousand distinct CDR3 sequences, over 40% detected once. This specimen consisted of PBMCs, obtained before TCRalphabeta/CD19-depleted stem cell transplant. These receptors originate from a girl between 2 and 10 years old with aplastic anemia, due to receive a stem cell transplant.

This chain links TRBV20-1 with TRBJ1-1; D call uncertain. The CDR3 sequence is 11 residues long. The germline V and J ends were trimmed by 4 bases and 3 bases, with 6 bases remaining between them. Germline CDR1 and CDR2: DFQATT and SNEGSKA (reference sequence). The CDR3 here is CSAMSDTEAFF. The CDR3, as DNA: TGCAGTGCTATGTCAGACACTGAAGCTTTCTTT.

This chain uses TRBV27 with TRBJ2-3, with D unclear. Germline lookup yields CDR1 MNHEY and CDR2 SMNVEV (reference sequence). Trimming took 4 bases from V and 1 from J, leaving 9 bases between them. The CDR3 has 14 amino acids. CDR3 protein: CASSYGWGTDTQYF. Here the CDR3 DNA reads TGTGCCAGCAGTTATGGATGGGGCACAGATACGCAGTATTTT.

This rearrangement joins TRBV6-5 to TRBJ1-3; D not resolved. The V gene's germline CDR1 is MNHEY and CDR2 SVGAGI. Trimming shortened V by 4 bases and J by 4 bases, and 8 bases separated the two germline ends. CDR3 length equals 13 residues. The CDR3 region has the DNA TGTGCCAGCAGTTGGAAACAGGGAAACACCATATATTTT. This gives the protein CASSWKQGNTIYF.

V and J are TRBV20-1 and TRBJ2-4; D possibly matches TRBD1 or TRBD2 (6 bases each). Per the germline V gene, CDR1 is DFQATT and CDR2 is SNEGSKA (reference sequence). The CDR3 loop spans 16 amino acids. Deletions cut 3 bases from V and 1 base from J, with 16 bases between. CDR3 coding DNA: TGCAGTGCTAGCCCGAGGGGGGCGCGGGCCAAAAACATTCAGTACTTC. Encoded protein: CSASPRGARAKNIQYF.

This chain joins TRBV12-3 or TRBV12-4 and TRBJ2-7; D is unresolved. V was cut by 8 bases and J by 2 bases, with 13 bases left in between. This CDR3 region has 13 residues. CDR3 coding DNA: TGTGCCAGCCGTTCGAATATTGCCTACGAGCAGTACTTC. Translating gives CASRSNIAYEQYF.